This T cell receptor beta chain was profiled in a study of blood T cell repertoires in COVID-19. Germline lookup yields CDR1 SGHDN and CDR2 FVKESK. The CDR3 covers 14 residues. V was shortened by 1 base and J by 6 bases, with 9 bases between the two germline ends. Only in-frame clones appear in the TCRdb table, and some are missing; sequencing was by immunoSEQ multiplex PCR. The sample has 200,000 or so clones, around 90% seen once. This TCR came from a man between 70 and 80 years old with acute or convalescent COVID-19. The gene calls are TRBV14 and TRBJ2-2; possibly TRBD2 for D (6 bases). The material sequenced was peripheral blood. CDR3 DNA sequence: TGTGCCAGCAGCCAAGTGTCGGGGGCCGGGGAGCTGTTTTTT. It is translated as CASSQVSGAGELFF.